This is a list of T cell receptor beta chains from one sample in a study of T cells in localized non-small cell lung cancer. The method was immunoSEQ multiplex PCR; TCRdb's version includes in-frame clones alone and lacks a portion of them. The sample includes approximately 43,000 clones, 85% to 90% of them seen just once. The sample consisted of peripheral blood, taken before any cancer treatment. Source of these receptors: a female donor aged 60 or older with stage I squamous cell lung carcinoma. The CDR3 runs from the conserved cysteine through the conserved F or W. D genes are given only for firm matches. The size field is filled for only some rows; it gives once, few, many or a size class.

V gene: TRBV30
D gene: TRBD2
clone size: few
J gene: TRBJ2-2
CDR3 DNA: TGTGCCTCCCTCAGAGGGAGGGCCCTGAACACCGGGGAGCTGTTTTTT
CDR3 protein: CASLRGRALNTGELFF

V gene: TRBV7-9
D gene: -
clone size: -
J gene: TRBJ1-2
CDR3 DNA: TGTGCCAGCAGCCCACAGGCCCTCCATGGCTACACCTTC
CDR3 protein: CASSPQALHGYTF

V gene: TRBV11-2
D gene: -
clone size: -
J gene: TRBJ2-7
CDR3 DNA: TGTGCCAGCAGCTTAGACGACAACAATTATTACGAGCAGTACTTC
CDR3 protein: CASSLDDNNYYEQYF

V gene: TRBV11-1
D gene: -
clone size: -
J gene: TRBJ1-4
CDR3 DNA: TGTGCCAGCAGTCGGAGGACAGCAGCAACTAATGAAAAACTGTTTTTT
CDR3 protein: CASSRRTAATNEKLFF

V gene: TRBV10-3
D gene: -
clone size: -
J gene: TRBJ2-3
CDR3 DNA: TGTGCCATCAGTGCTGGACAGAAGGATACGCAGTATTTT
CDR3 protein: CAISAGQKDTQYF

V gene: TRBV7-3
D gene: TRBD1
clone size: -
J gene: TRBJ1-2
CDR3 DNA: TGTGCCAGCAGCCCCACAGGGGATGGTGGCTACACCTTC
CDR3 protein: CASSPTGDGGYTF

V gene: TRBV5-1
D gene: -
clone size: -
J gene: TRBJ2-1
CDR3 DNA: TGCGCCAGCAGCTTTACGTTGTCCTACAATGAGCAGTTCTTC
CDR3 protein: CASSFTLSYNEQFF

V gene: TRBV7-8
D gene: -
clone size: -
J gene: TRBJ2-6
CDR3 DNA: TGTGCCTGTATGGGTGTATCTGGGGCCAACGTCCTGACTTTC
CDR3 protein: CACMGVSGANVLTF

V gene: TRBV9
D gene: -
clone size: -
J gene: TRBJ2-7
CDR3 DNA: TGTGCCAGCAGCGGGAATAGAGGGTACGAGCAGTACTTC
CDR3 protein: CASSGNRGYEQYF

V gene: TRBV7-2
D gene: -
clone size: -
J gene: TRBJ2-7
CDR3 DNA: TGTGCCAGCAGCCTCCGATCCCCCAACCCGGGGCTAACCTACGAGCAGTACTTC
CDR3 protein: CASSLRSPNPGLTYEQYF

V gene: TRBV10-3
D gene: -
clone size: -
J gene: TRBJ1-1
CDR3 DNA: TGTGCCATCAGCCAGGAAGACTTCCCCGAAGCTTTCTTT
CDR3 protein: CAISQEDFPEAFF

V gene: TRBV6-4
D gene: -
clone size: -
J gene: TRBJ2-3
CDR3 DNA: TGTGCCAGCAGTGACTCCCGGGGGGCGACGCAGTATTTT
CDR3 protein: CASSDSRGATQYF

V gene: TRBV7-2
D gene: TRBD2
clone size: -
J gene: TRBJ2-7
CDR3 DNA: TGTGCCAGCACCTTAGCGGGAGAACCAGGCGAGCAGTACTTC
CDR3 protein: CASTLAGEPGEQYF

V gene: TRBV6-1
D gene: -
clone size: -
J gene: TRBJ1-3
CDR3 DNA: TGTGCCAGCAGTTCGGACCTCGTGGCTGGAAACACCATATATTTT
CDR3 protein: CASSSDLVAGNTIYF

V gene: TRBV5-6
D gene: -
clone size: -
J gene: TRBJ2-4
CDR3 DNA: TGTGCCAGCAGCCTGGGGACGGTCGGGTGGAACATTCAGTACTTC
CDR3 protein: CASSLGTVGWNIQYF

V gene: TRBV30
D gene: -
clone size: once
J gene: TRBJ2-3
CDR3 DNA: TGTGCCTGGAGTGGGTTGTGGACCTCCAAGGATACGCAGTATTTT
CDR3 protein: CAWSGLWTSKDTQYF

V gene: TRBV30
D gene: -
clone size: -
J gene: TRBJ1-2
CDR3 DNA: TGTGCCTGGAGTGCAACAGGGCGGACCGGCTACACCTTC
CDR3 protein: CAWSATGRTGYTF

V gene: TRBV15
D gene: -
clone size: -
J gene: TRBJ1-2
CDR3 DNA: TGTGCCACCAGCAGAGATTTTGACAGCTATGGCTACACCTTC
CDR3 protein: CATSRDFDSYGYTF

V gene: TRBV7-9
D gene: -
clone size: -
J gene: TRBJ2-7
CDR3 DNA: TGTGCCAGCAGCTCCGGACTGATTGGCCACTACGAGCAGTACTTC
CDR3 protein: CASSSGLIGHYEQYF

V gene: TRBV7-3
D gene: -
clone size: once
J gene: TRBJ2-1
CDR3 DNA: TGTGCCAGCAGCACTTATAGGAGCTCCTACAATGAGCAGTTCTTC
CDR3 protein: CASSTYRSSYNEQFF

V gene: TRBV27
D gene: TRBD2
clone size: -
J gene: TRBJ2-7
CDR3 DNA: TGTGCCAGCAGTGGGACTAGCGGGGGATCCTACGAGCAGTACTTC
CDR3 protein: CASSGTSGGSYEQYF

V gene: TRBV2
D gene: -
clone size: -
J gene: TRBJ1-3
CDR3 DNA: TGTGCCAGCAGGAATCCTCAAGGTTTAGCCCTCGGAAACACCATATATTTT
CDR3 protein: CASRNPQGLALGNTIYF

V gene: TRBV11-3
D gene: -
clone size: -
J gene: TRBJ2-3
CDR3 DNA: TGTGCCAGCAGCTTAGGGGCGTGGGGCTCTAGCACAGATACGCAGTATTTT
CDR3 protein: CASSLGAWGSSTDTQYF

V gene: TRBV7-9
D gene: -
clone size: once
J gene: TRBJ1-1
CDR3 DNA: TGTGCCAGCAGCTTAGGGCAGGAATCCACTGAAGCTTTCTTT
CDR3 protein: CASSLGQESTEAFF

V gene: TRBV15
D gene: TRBD1
clone size: once
J gene: TRBJ1-1
CDR3 DNA: TGTGCCACCAGCAGAGGATTCGACAGGGCGGCAGCTTTCTTT
CDR3 protein: CATSRGFDRAAAFF

V gene: TRBV5-1
D gene: -
clone size: -
J gene: TRBJ1-2
CDR3 DNA: TGCGCCAGCAGCCTACAGGTGAACTATGGCTACACCTTC
CDR3 protein: CASSLQVNYGYTF

V gene: TRBV4-1
D gene: -
clone size: once
J gene: TRBJ2-1
CDR3 DNA: TGCGCCAGCAGCCAAGGTTCGGCGGGGAGCTCCTACAATGAGCAGTTCTTC
CDR3 protein: CASSQGSAGSSYNEQFF

V gene: TRBV6-5
D gene: -
clone size: -
J gene: TRBJ1-4
CDR3 DNA: TGTGCCAGCAGTTACTCTTGGCCGGGAGGAAGGGAAAAACTGTTTTTT
CDR3 protein: CASSYSWPGGREKLFF

V gene: TRBV2
D gene: TRBD2
clone size: -
J gene: TRBJ2-1
CDR3 DNA: TGTGCCAGCACCGTTGATAGCGGGAGGCTTCACAATGAGCAGTTCTTC
CDR3 protein: CASTVDSGRLHNEQFF

V gene: TRBV6-1
D gene: TRBD1
clone size: -
J gene: TRBJ1-2
CDR3 DNA: TGTGCCAGCAGCAACGGAGGGGGCGGCTACACCTTC
CDR3 protein: CASSNGGGGYTF

V gene: TRBV4-3
D gene: -
clone size: -
J gene: TRBJ1-5
CDR3 DNA: TGCGCCAGCAGCCAAGTTAGCCGTTGGGCCTATAGCAATCAGCCCCAGCATTTT
CDR3 protein: CASSQVSRWAYSNQPQHF

V gene: TRBV15
D gene: -
clone size: once
J gene: TRBJ1-2
CDR3 DNA: TGTGCCACCAGCAACCCAGAAGGAGGACGGCGCTATGGCTACACCTTC
CDR3 protein: CATSNPEGGRRYGYTF

V gene: TRBV9
D gene: -
clone size: few
J gene: TRBJ2-7
CDR3 DNA: TGTGCCAGCAGCGTAGGCTGGGGGCCCTACGAGCAGTACTTC
CDR3 protein: CASSVGWGPYEQYF

V gene: TRBV18
D gene: -
clone size: -
J gene: TRBJ2-5
CDR3 DNA: TGTGCCAGCTCCCAAAGTCCAGCGCCTGGAGAGACCCAGTACTTC
CDR3 protein: CASSQSPAPGETQYF

V gene: TRBV4-3
D gene: -
clone size: -
J gene: TRBJ2-7
CDR3 DNA: TGCGCCAGCAGCCAAGACAAGGTGGGTCACTACGAGCAGTACTTC
CDR3 protein: CASSQDKVGHYEQYF

V gene: TRBV7-9
D gene: -
clone size: once
J gene: TRBJ2-2
CDR3 DNA: TGTGCCAGCAGCTTAGCGGGCATTTTACGCACCGGGGAGCTGTTTTTT
CDR3 protein: CASSLAGILRTGELFF

V gene: TRBV19
D gene: TRBD1
clone size: -
J gene: TRBJ1-2
CDR3 DNA: TGTGCCAGTACTACGACAGGGCTCCTCCCTGGCTACACCTTC
CDR3 protein: CASTTTGLLPGYTF

V gene: TRBV7-2
D gene: TRBD1
clone size: -
J gene: TRBJ1-5
CDR3 DNA: TGTGCCAGCAGCCAGTGGCCCCCAGGGGGGCAGCCCCAGCATTTT
CDR3 protein: CASSQWPPGGQPQHF

V gene: TRBV2
D gene: -
clone size: -
J gene: TRBJ1-2
CDR3 DNA: TGTGCCAGCGTGATGGCAGAAGGGACTAACTATGGCTACACCTTC
CDR3 protein: CASVMAEGTNYGYTF

V gene: TRBV5-1
D gene: TRBD1
clone size: -
J gene: TRBJ1-1
CDR3 DNA: TGCGCCAGCAGCGTAGGGACAGGGGAAAACACTGAAGCTTTCTTT
CDR3 protein: CASSVGTGENTEAFF

V gene: TRBV6-1
D gene: TRBD1
clone size: -
J gene: TRBJ2-7
CDR3 DNA: TGTGCCAGCAGCCGGGACAGGAAAGACGAGCAGTACTTC
CDR3 protein: CASSRDRKDEQYF

V gene: TRBV30
D gene: -
clone size: -
J gene: TRBJ1-5
CDR3 DNA: TGTGCCTGGAGTGTACCACGGACGGGGATTAGCAATCAGCCCCAGCATTTT
CDR3 protein: CAWSVPRTGISNQPQHF

V gene: TRBV19
D gene: -
clone size: -
J gene: TRBJ1-1
CDR3 DNA: TGTGCCAGTAGTATGAGAGGCACCACTGAAGCTTTCTTT
CDR3 protein: CASSMRGTTEAFF

V gene: TRBV7-6
D gene: -
clone size: -
J gene: TRBJ1-1
CDR3 DNA: TGTGCCAGCAGCCCCCTGGGTCCTGAAGCTTTCTTT
CDR3 protein: CASSPLGPEAFF

V gene: TRBV27
D gene: -
clone size: -
J gene: TRBJ1-1
CDR3 DNA: TGTGCCAGCAGTTCCCTTGACCCCCAGGGTCCCCACACTGAAGCTTTCTTT
CDR3 protein: CASSSLDPQGPHTEAFF

V gene: TRBV30
D gene: TRBD1
clone size: -
J gene: TRBJ2-3
CDR3 DNA: TGTGCCTGGAGCACAGGGGGCGGTGGAGATACGCAGTATTTT
CDR3 protein: CAWSTGGGGDTQYF